This TCR beta chain was recorded in a study of regulatory T cells in long-lasting Graves disease. This clonotype occurred many times. Time point described: newly diagnosed GD, antithyroid drugs for less than 3 months. RNA extracted from PBMCs served as the sequencing template. Sequencing libraries for TCR beta were prepared with iRepertoire HTBI primers and Arm-PCR of CDR3 regions. TCRdb processed the multiplex PCR reads anew with MiXCR; each CDR3 protein has one entry. Of roughly 530,000 distinct CDR3 sequences listed, roughly 15% were seen once; the top ten hold 20% to 30%. V shed 6 bases and J shed 7 bases, with 16 bases lying between them. Germline V gene data show CDR1 as MNHNS and CDR2 as SASEGT. The CDR3 consists of 14 residues. The sample was also reused in another study, on T cells in Graves' hyperthyroidism and ophthalmopathy.

This TCR was recovered from a woman aged 35-65 years with Graves disease. The source was peripheral blood mononuclear cells (PBMCs), collected at new diagnosis, from a patient treated with antithyroid drugs. The V and J genes are TRBV6-1 and TRBJ1-5, with D possibly being TRBD1 (5 bases). The CDR3 spells CASRPSGDRQPQHF. DNA of the CDR3: TGTGCCAGCAGACCATCGGGGGATAGGCAGCCCCAGCATTTT.